The rows below give T cell receptor beta chains drawn from one sample of a study of cytomegalovirus exposure and HLA in healthy donors. Assay used: immunoSEQ multiplex PCR; TCRdb lists only in-frame clones, some missing. The top ten hold about 1.6% of the sample, which has under 200,000 clones, about 81% seen once. The sequenced sample was PBMCs. Receptors originate from a girl aged 5 to 17 in good health and CMV-seropositive. The CDR3 runs from the conserved cysteine through the conserved F or W. The order of the fields is D gene, J gene, clone size, V gene, CDR3 DNA, CDR3 protein. D genes are given only for firm matches. Not all rows give a size; the values are once, few, many and, for expanded clones, a class.

D gene: -; J gene: TRBJ1-1; clone size: -; V gene: TRBV5-5; CDR3 DNA: TGTGCCAGCAGCCCATTTTTTGCAGGCACTGAAGCTTTCTTT; CDR3 protein: CASSPFFAGTEAFF
D gene: -; J gene: TRBJ1-1; clone size: -; V gene: TRBV7-9; CDR3 DNA: TGTGCCAGCAGCCACGGACAGCCGAACACTGAAGCTTTCTTT; CDR3 protein: CASSHGQPNTEAFF
D gene: -; J gene: TRBJ1-5; clone size: -; V gene: TRBV19; CDR3 DNA: TGTGCCAGCGCGCACCCCACAGGGTTCAGCAATCAGCCCCAGCATTTT; CDR3 protein: CASAHPTGFSNQPQHF
D gene: -; J gene: TRBJ2-5; clone size: -; V gene: TRBV18; CDR3 DNA: TGTGCCAGCTCACCCGCTAGAGAGACCCAGTACTTC; CDR3 protein: CASSPARETQYF
D gene: TRBD2; J gene: TRBJ2-3; clone size: -; V gene: TRBV30; CDR3 DNA: TGTGCCTGGAGTGCTAGCGGTACCACAGATACGCAGTATTTT; CDR3 protein: CAWSASGTTDTQYF
D gene: -; J gene: TRBJ2-4; clone size: -; V gene: TRBV7-9; CDR3 DNA: TGTGCCAGCAGCATTCTGAGGGGGATGGAAAACATTCAGTACTTC; CDR3 protein: CASSILRGMENIQYF
D gene: -; J gene: TRBJ1-4; clone size: -; V gene: TRBV18; CDR3 DNA: TGTGCCAGCTCACCTTGGAGACAGGACAGCTCAAATGAAAAACTGTTTTTT; CDR3 protein: CASSPWRQDSSNEKLFF
D gene: TRBD1; J gene: TRBJ2-6; clone size: -; V gene: TRBV19; CDR3 DNA: TGTGCCAGTAGTATTCAGACAGGGTTCTCCGGGGCCAACGTCCTGACTTTC; CDR3 protein: CASSIQTGFSGANVLTF
D gene: -; J gene: TRBJ1-5; clone size: -; V gene: TRBV19; CDR3 DNA: TGTGCCAGTAGTATTAGATCCAGCCGGGATGGACAGCCCCAGCATTTT; CDR3 protein: CASSIRSSRDGQPQHF
D gene: -; J gene: TRBJ2-7; clone size: -; V gene: TRBV28; CDR3 DNA: TGTGCCAGCAATGAAGCGGGGCAGGGGTACGAGCAGTACTTC; CDR3 protein: CASNEAGQGYEQYF
D gene: TRBD2; J gene: TRBJ2-1; clone size: -; V gene: TRBV6-4; CDR3 DNA: TGTGCCAGCAGTGACTCTGGGGGGATAGCGGGAGGGGGAGAGCAGTTCTTC; CDR3 protein: CASSDSGGIAGGGEQFF
D gene: TRBD2; J gene: TRBJ2-7; clone size: -; V gene: TRBV6-1; CDR3 DNA: TGTGCCAGCAGACCGGGAGGACGACCCTACGAGCAGTACTTC; CDR3 protein: CASRPGGRPYEQYF
D gene: -; J gene: TRBJ2-7; clone size: few; V gene: TRBV27; CDR3 DNA: TGTGCCAGCAGTTCGCCAGGGACCTACGAGCAGTACTTC; CDR3 protein: CASSSPGTYEQYF
D gene: TRBD2; J gene: TRBJ2-3; clone size: -; V gene: TRBV7-9; CDR3 DNA: TGTGCCAGCAGCGGGGGACTAGCGGGGACAACATCGACAGATACGCAGTATTTT; CDR3 protein: CASSGGLAGTTSTDTQYF
D gene: TRBD1; J gene: TRBJ2-7; clone size: -; V gene: TRBV30; CDR3 DNA: TGTGCCTGGAGTCATGGGACAGCCGCCTACGAGCAGTACTTC; CDR3 protein: CAWSHGTAAYEQYF
D gene: TRBD2; J gene: TRBJ2-7; clone size: -; V gene: TRBV19; CDR3 DNA: TGTGCCAGTGAGGGGGGGGCCGGGACTAGCGTTTCCTACGAGCAGTACTTC; CDR3 protein: CASEGGAGTSVSYEQYF
D gene: -; J gene: TRBJ1-2; clone size: once; V gene: TRBV28; CDR3 DNA: TGTGCCAGTTTCGGGGAAAGAGGGGGCTACACCTTC; CDR3 protein: CASFGERGGYTF
D gene: TRBD1; J gene: TRBJ2-7; clone size: once; V gene: TRBV28; CDR3 DNA: TGTGCCAGCAAGGGGGCTTACGAGCAGTACTTC; CDR3 protein: CASKGAYEQYF
D gene: TRBD1; J gene: TRBJ1-2; clone size: few; V gene: TRBV27; CDR3 DNA: TGTGCCAGCAGTTCCACAGGGGTCGATGGCTACACCTTC; CDR3 protein: CASSSTGVDGYTF
D gene: TRBD1; J gene: TRBJ2-5; clone size: -; V gene: TRBV11-2; CDR3 DNA: TGTGCCAGCAGCTTAGGGACAGGGGGCTTGGGAGAGACCCAGTACTTC; CDR3 protein: CASSLGTGGLGETQYF
D gene: -; J gene: TRBJ2-1; clone size: -; V gene: TRBV4-3; CDR3 DNA: TGCGCCAGCAGCCAAGATGTTAGAGCCGGGGGCAATGAGCAGTTCTTC; CDR3 protein: CASSQDVRAGGNEQFF
D gene: TRBD1; J gene: TRBJ1-5; clone size: -; V gene: TRBV28; CDR3 DNA: TGTGCCAGCCTCAATTCCGGGACAGGGAAAACTCAGCCCCAGCATTTT; CDR3 protein: CASLNSGTGKTQPQHF
D gene: TRBD2; J gene: TRBJ2-5; clone size: -; V gene: TRBV2; CDR3 DNA: TGTGCCAGCAGTGATAGCGGGGGGCCGTACCAAGAGACCCAGTACTTC; CDR3 protein: CASSDSGGPYQETQYF
D gene: -; J gene: TRBJ2-1; clone size: -; V gene: TRBV23-1; CDR3 DNA: TGCGCCAGCTCGGTGGAGCGGTGTGACCCCCTAACGCTCTTC; CDR3 protein: CASSVERCDPLTLF
D gene: TRBD2; J gene: TRBJ2-3; clone size: -; V gene: TRBV2; CDR3 DNA: TGTGCCAGCAGTAATCTAATGCGGGGGGGCCCTGGAGATACGCAGTATTTT; CDR3 protein: CASSNLMRGGPGDTQYF
D gene: -; J gene: TRBJ1-3; clone size: once; V gene: TRBV4-1; CDR3 DNA: TGCGCCAGCAGCCAAGCCCAGATTCCGACAGTACAGGGTTGGACCATATATTTT; CDR3 protein: CASSQAQIPTVQGWTIYF
D gene: -; J gene: TRBJ1-2; clone size: -; V gene: TRBV7-6; CDR3 DNA: TGTGCCAGCAGCTTGGGAGGGAACTATGGCTACACCTTC; CDR3 protein: CASSLGGNYGYTF
D gene: -; J gene: TRBJ1-2; clone size: once; V gene: TRBV5-1; CDR3 DNA: TGCGCCAGCAGCTTGGATGGGGGCATCTATGGCTACACCTTC; CDR3 protein: CASSLDGGIYGYTF
D gene: -; J gene: TRBJ2-3; clone size: -; V gene: TRBV7-3; CDR3 DNA: TGTGCCAGCAGCTGGAGGGGACCTTCTAGCACAGATACGCAGTATTTT; CDR3 protein: CASSWRGPSSTDTQYF
D gene: TRBD2; J gene: TRBJ2-5; clone size: -; V gene: TRBV9; CDR3 DNA: TGTGCCAGCAGCGTAGGGGCGGGAGGGGGAGAGACCCAGTACTTC; CDR3 protein: CASSVGAGGGETQYF
D gene: TRBD2; J gene: TRBJ2-1; clone size: -; V gene: TRBV7-8; CDR3 DNA: TGTGCCAGCAGAACCAGTGCGGGAGCAGGTATAAATGAGCAGTTCTTC; CDR3 protein: CASRTSAGAGINEQFF
D gene: -; J gene: TRBJ2-6; clone size: once; V gene: TRBV30; CDR3 DNA: TGTGCCTGGGGGGACACTCTCTCTGGGGCCAACGTCCTGACTTTC; CDR3 protein: CAWGDTLSGANVLTF
D gene: -; J gene: TRBJ1-2; clone size: -; V gene: TRBV28; CDR3 DNA: TGTGCCAGCAGGGAGAGTAACTATGGCTACACCTTC; CDR3 protein: CASRESNYGYTF
D gene: TRBD2; J gene: TRBJ2-6; clone size: -; V gene: TRBV9; CDR3 DNA: TGTGCCAGCAGCGTAGAAGGGGAGGGTGGGGCCAACGTCCTGACTTTC; CDR3 protein: CASSVEGEGGANVLTF
D gene: -; J gene: TRBJ2-7; clone size: -; V gene: TRBV5-4; CDR3 DNA: TGTGCCAGCAGCTTGGGTTCGAGCTCCTACGAGCAGTACTTC; CDR3 protein: CASSLGSSSYEQYF